The 12 T cell receptor beta chains listed next were all sequenced from one sample in a study of blood T cell repertoires in COVID-19. Sequenced by immunoSEQ multiplex PCR; TCRdb stores in-frame clones only, minus some. Of about 170,000 clones in the sample, approximately 82% were seen once. Sequenced: peripheral blood. All receptors derive from a woman in her sixties or seventies who had recovered from COVID-19.

This clone was seen just once. The V call is TRBV5-1, the J call TRBJ1-6; the D gene is possibly TRBD1 (5 bases). The length of the CDR3 is 13 residues. V was clipped by 4 bases and J by 14 bases, with 16 bases between them. Germline V CDR1 and CDR2: SGHRS, YFSETQ. The chain's CDR3 is CASSPFGGKALHF. CDR3 nucleotides: TGCGCCAGCAGCCCATTTGGGGGGAAGGCCCTCCACTTT.

The chain joins TRBV11-2 to TRBJ2-5, with D possibly being TRBD2 (6 bases). The V gene's germline CDR1 is SGHAT and CDR2 FQNNGV. V dropped 5 bases and J dropped 0 bases, with 16 bases sitting between them. The CDR3 contains 16 residues. The DNA for the CDR3 is TGTGCCAGCAGCCCCCGGAGGGGCTCGTACCAAGAGACCCAGTACTTC. Residues: CASSPRRGSYQETQYF.

The chain combines TRBV7-8 with TRBJ2-1; TRBD1 is a possible D gene (5 bases). The CDR3 is 11 residues long. The ends were cut back, 5 bases at V and 10 bases at J, with 9 bases in the middle. Germline V gene data show CDR1 as SGHVS and CDR2 as FQNEAQ. In DNA, the CDR3 is TGTGCCAGCAGCCCCCGGACAGAGCAGTTCTTC. Protein sequence: CASSPRTEQFF.

This clone came up once. V gene TRBV5-6 combines with J gene TRBJ2-4; D remains ambiguous. V dropped 0 bases and J dropped 3 bases, with 16 bases sitting between them. Looked up from germline, CDR1 is SGHDT and CDR2 is YYEEEE. The CDR3 has 17 amino acids. CDR3 DNA: TGTGCCAGCAGCTTGGGCCGCTCAAGCCTTGGCAAAAACATTCAGTACTTC. Its translation: CASSLGRSSLGKNIQYF. Full variable domain (remainder filled in from reference TRBV5-6 and TRBJ2-4): DAGVTQSPTHLIKTRGQQVTLRCSPKSGHDTVSWYQQALGQGPQFIFQYYEEEERQRGNFPDRFSGHQFPNYSSELNVNALLLGDSALYLCASSLGRSSLGKNIQYFGAGTRLSVL.

This chain connects TRBV6-1 to TRBJ1-3; 10 positions match TRBD1. The junction had 12 bases not matched to a gene; V was cut back by 4 bases and J by 3 bases. This CDR3 has 18 residues. CDR1 MNHNS and CDR2 SASEGT come from the germline V gene. The CDR3 here is CASSAGTGAVVVGNTIYF. The CDR3 coding sequence is TGTGCCAGCAGTGCCGGGACAGGGGCGGTGGTGGTTGGAAACACCATATATTTT.

The rearrangement links TRBV11-3 to TRBJ2-1; 9 bases are a match to TRBD1. The CDR3 has 15 residues. Trimming removed 4 bases from V and 3 bases from J; junction bases left unmatched: 4. Germline V gene lookup returns CDR1 SGHNT and CDR2 YENEEA. The CDR3 sequence is CASSSRDRDYNEQFF. The CDR3 DNA follows: TGTGCCAGCAGCTCCCGGGACAGGGACTACAATGAGCAGTTCTTC.

The gene calls are TRBV4-2 and TRBJ2-2, with TRBD2 as a possible D gene (6 bases). The germline V gene encodes CDR1 LGHNA and CDR2 YNFKEQ. Trimming took 2 bases from V and 6 from J, leaving 16 bases between them. The CDR3 runs 16 residues. The DNA of the CDR3 is TGTGCCAGCAGCCAAATGCCACTAGCTGTGGCCGGGGAGCTGTTTTTT. As protein: CASSQMPLAVAGELFF.

The sample holds a few counts of this clone. J is TRBJ1-1 and V is TRBV11-2; weak D call: TRBD1 (5 bases). CDR1 SGHAT and CDR2 FQNNGV come from the germline V gene. The CDR3 totals 14 residues. Between the trimmed V and J ends, which lost 7 bases and 6 bases, there was a span of 18 bases. Here the CDR3 reads CASIPRGRVAEAFF. CDR3 nucleotide sequence: TGTGCCAGCATCCCTCGGGGGAGGGTCGCTGAAGCTTTCTTT. Filled out from reference TRBV11-2 and TRBJ1-1, the complete variable domain reads EAGVAQSPRYKIIEKRQSVAFWCNPISGHATLYWYQQILGQGPKLLIQFQNNGVVDDSQLPKDRFSAERLKGVDSTLKIQPAKLEDSAVYLCASIPRGRVAEAFFGQGTRLTVV.

This clone has at least ten counts. The J gene is TRBJ2-5, the V gene TRBV4-1, with D possibly matching TRBD2 (6 bases). There are 18 residues in the CDR3. Trimming shortened V by 1 base and J by 2 bases, and 20 bases separated the two germline ends. CDR1 is MGHRA, CDR2 YSYEKL, per germline. The CDR3 DNA sequence: TGCGCCAGCAGCCAAGGCCCCTCTGGGGGTAGCGGTCAAGAGACCCAGTACTTC. Amino acid sequence: CASSQGPSGGSGQETQYF.

The chain is built from TRBV4-2 and TRBJ2-1, with 11 nucleotides matching TRBD2. J gave up 9 bases and V 1 base, and 11 bases lay outside the gene matches. Germline values: CDR1 LGHNA, CDR2 YNFKEQ. This CDR3 is built from 17 residues. The DNA for the CDR3 is TGTGCCAGCAGCCAAGCCCAACTAGCGGGAGACGAAGGTGAGCAGTTCTTC. Translated, it gives CASSQAQLAGDEGEQFF.

This sequence joins TRBV18 and TRBJ1-6; D is unresolved. Germline values: CDR1 KGHSH, CDR2 LQKENI. V was clipped by 1 base and J by 7 bases, with 11 bases between them. The CDR3 loop spans 15 amino acids. The CDR3 reads CASSPRADLNSPLHF. The CDR3, as DNA: TGTGCCAGCTCACCACGGGCAGACCTCAATTCACCCCTCCACTTT. The full variable domain, with the rest looked up from reference TRBV18 and TRBJ1-6, is NAGVMQNPRHLVRRRGQEARLRCSPMKGHSHVYWYRQLPEEGLKFMVYLQKENIIDESGMPKERFSAEFPKEGPSILRIQQVVRGDSAAYFCASSPRADLNSPLHFGNGTRLTVT.

A few counts support this clone. The chain has TRBV28 and TRBJ1-2; 7 bases match TRBD1. The length of the CDR3 is 12 residues. Germline CDR1 MDHEN, CDR2 SYDVKM. CDR3 bases: TGTGCAACCGGGACAGCTAACTATGGCTACACCTTC. It yields the protein CATGTANYGYTF.